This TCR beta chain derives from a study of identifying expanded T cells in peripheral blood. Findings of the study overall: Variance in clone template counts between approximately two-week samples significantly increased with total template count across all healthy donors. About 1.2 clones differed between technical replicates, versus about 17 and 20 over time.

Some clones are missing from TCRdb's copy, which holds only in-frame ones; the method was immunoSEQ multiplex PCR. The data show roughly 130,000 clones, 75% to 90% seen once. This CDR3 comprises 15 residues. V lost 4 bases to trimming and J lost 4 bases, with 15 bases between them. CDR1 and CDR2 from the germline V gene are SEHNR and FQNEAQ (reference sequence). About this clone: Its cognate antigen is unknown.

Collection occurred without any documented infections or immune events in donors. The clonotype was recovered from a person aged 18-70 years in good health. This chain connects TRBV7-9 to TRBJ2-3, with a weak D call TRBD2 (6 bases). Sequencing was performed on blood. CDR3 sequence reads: CASSSGAGWADTQYF. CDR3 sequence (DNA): TGTGCCAGCAGCTCCGGGGCGGGATGGGCAGATACGCAGTATTTT.